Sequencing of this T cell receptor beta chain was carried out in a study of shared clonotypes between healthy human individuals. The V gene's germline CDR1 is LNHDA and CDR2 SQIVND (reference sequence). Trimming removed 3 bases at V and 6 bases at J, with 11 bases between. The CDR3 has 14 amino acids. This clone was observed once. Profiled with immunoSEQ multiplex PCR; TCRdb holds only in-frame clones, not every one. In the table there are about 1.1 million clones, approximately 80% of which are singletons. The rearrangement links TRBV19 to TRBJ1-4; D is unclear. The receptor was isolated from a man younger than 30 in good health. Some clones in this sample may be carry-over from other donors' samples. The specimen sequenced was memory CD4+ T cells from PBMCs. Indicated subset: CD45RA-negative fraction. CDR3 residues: CASSIGARYEKLFF. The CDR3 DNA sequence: TGTGCCAGTAGTATTGGAGCGCGTTATGAAAAACTGTTTTTT.